This T cell receptor (beta chain) appears in the sequencing data of a study of T-cell memory formation after mild COVID-19. This CDR3 is built from 17 residues. Trimming pared 3 bases from V and 4 bases from J, leaving 18 bases between. A few counts support this clonotype. The antigen remains undetermined. Constant-segment-primed 5'RACE gave TCR alpha and TCR beta cDNA libraries with sample barcodes and UMIs. TCRdb re-called the 5' RACE reads through MiXCR, storing one row per CDR3 protein. The profile shows hundreds of thousands of distinct CDR3 sequences, around 21% of them singletons. Findings and limits, study-wide: Clones contracting day 15 to 85 were balanced CD4/CD8; later expanders leaned CD4+. Shrinking CD4+ clones were chiefly CM and EM; CD8+ ones were chiefly EMRA.

Sequenced sample: PBMCs or a T cell subset sorted from them (not recorded which). The chain combines TRBV12-3 or TRBV12-4 with TRBJ2-2; no reliable D call. The sequence came from an adult woman who had mild COVID-19 (a few samples of this study predate the infection). Cell type and time point are not known. The chain's CDR3 is CASSLSGQLLSTGELFF. For the CDR3, the DNA is TGTGCCAGCAGTTTGTCTGGGCAGCTACTGTCCACCGGGGAGCTGTTTTTT.